This is a list of T cell receptor beta chains from one sample in a study of blood T cell repertoires in COVID-19. Profiled with immunoSEQ multiplex PCR; TCRdb holds only in-frame clones, not every one. The sample includes under 200,000 clones, over 75% seen only once; the top ten take 6.5% to 7%. Sequencing was carried out using peripheral blood. These receptors were collected from a man between 65 and 79 years old with active or convalescent COVID-19. The CDR3 runs from the conserved cysteine through the conserved F or W. A D gene is named only where the DNA matches it firmly. For some rows the clone size is stated as once, few or many, or as a class when expanded; others skip it.

v_call: TRBV7-2; clone_size: once; d_call: -; j_call: TRBJ2-2; cdr3_nt: TGTGCCAGCAGCTTAGACAGTCCGAACACCGGGGAGCTGTTTTTT; cdr3_aa: CASSLDSPNTGELFF
v_call: TRBV11-2; clone_size: few; d_call: TRBD2; j_call: TRBJ2-7; cdr3_nt: TGTGCCAGCAGCTTCGAAGGGACTAGCGGGAAGTACGAGCAGTACTTC; cdr3_aa: CASSFEGTSGKYEQYF
v_call: TRBV2; clone_size: -; d_call: -; j_call: TRBJ2-7; cdr3_nt: TGTGCCAGCAGACTCTACGAGCAGTACTTC; cdr3_aa: CASRLYEQYF
v_call: TRBV4-3; clone_size: -; d_call: TRBD2; j_call: TRBJ2-3; cdr3_nt: TGCGCCAGCAGCCCACAGACTAGCGGGGTCGCTCGGCAGTATTTT; cdr3_aa: CASSPQTSGVARQYF
v_call: TRBV6-5; clone_size: -; d_call: TRBD1; j_call: TRBJ1-2; cdr3_nt: TGTGCCAGAGACAGGGGATACTATGGCTACACCTTC; cdr3_aa: CARDRGYYGYTF
v_call: TRBV5-5; clone_size: -; d_call: TRBD1; j_call: TRBJ1-5; cdr3_nt: TGTGCCAGCAGCGCGGGACAGCTTAGCAATCAGCCCCAGCATTTT; cdr3_aa: CASSAGQLSNQPQHF
v_call: TRBV5-1; clone_size: -; d_call: TRBD1; j_call: TRBJ1-2; cdr3_nt: TGCGCCAGCAGCGAAGCAGGGGGCCAAGACTATGGCTACACCTTC; cdr3_aa: CASSEAGGQDYGYTF
v_call: TRBV7-6; clone_size: -; d_call: -; j_call: TRBJ2-2; cdr3_nt: TGTGCCAGCAGCGGTCAGGGCAGGAACACCGGGGAGCTGTTTTTT; cdr3_aa: CASSGQGRNTGELFF
v_call: TRBV5-1; clone_size: -; d_call: -; j_call: TRBJ1-1; cdr3_nt: TGCGCCAGCAGTGCCCTGGCGGTTGGGACAAATGAAGCTTTCTTT; cdr3_aa: CASSALAVGTNEAFF
v_call: TRBV19; clone_size: -; d_call: TRBD1; j_call: TRBJ1-1; cdr3_nt: TGTGCCAGTAGCCGATCCCGGGACAGGGGTGTGAACACTGAAGCTTTCTTT; cdr3_aa: CASSRSRDRGVNTEAFF
v_call: TRBV10-3; clone_size: -; d_call: TRBD1; j_call: TRBJ1-1; cdr3_nt: TGTGCCATCAGTGAGTCGGGACAGGGGAACACTGAAGCTTTCTTT; cdr3_aa: CAISESGQGNTEAFF
v_call: TRBV6-1; clone_size: once; d_call: TRBD1; j_call: TRBJ2-1; cdr3_nt: TGTGCCAGCAGTGAAGGAGGGGACAGGGTCGGCAATGAGCAGTTCTTC; cdr3_aa: CASSEGGDRVGNEQFF
v_call: TRBV2; clone_size: few; d_call: TRBD2; j_call: TRBJ2-6; cdr3_nt: TGTGCCAGCAGTCGCCTATCGGCGGGGGGGCATACGGAAGGGGCCAACGTCCTGACTTTC; cdr3_aa: CASSRLSAGGHTEGANVLTF
v_call: TRBV19; clone_size: -; d_call: -; j_call: TRBJ2-5; cdr3_nt: TGTGCCAGTAGTATCAAGTCGCGCGAGGCCCAGTACTTC; cdr3_aa: CASSIKSREAQYF
v_call: TRBV5-6; clone_size: medium-sized; d_call: TRBD1; j_call: TRBJ1-2; cdr3_nt: TGTGCCAGCAGCTTGGGCGGAGGGGGCGTAGATGGCTACACCTTC; cdr3_aa: CASSLGGGGVDGYTF
v_call: TRBV5-6; clone_size: -; d_call: -; j_call: TRBJ2-2; cdr3_nt: TGTGCCAGCAGCACAACAGGGGAGCTGTTTTTT; cdr3_aa: CASSTTGELFF
v_call: TRBV7-9; clone_size: -; d_call: TRBD1; j_call: TRBJ2-7; cdr3_nt: TGTGCCAGCAGCAACCGGGACAGGTCCCTTGGCGAGCAGTACTTC; cdr3_aa: CASSNRDRSLGEQYF
v_call: TRBV28; clone_size: -; d_call: -; j_call: TRBJ1-4; cdr3_nt: TGTGCCAGCAGTTTAGGGGGGACCTTAAGTTACTTGTTTTTT; cdr3_aa: CASSLGGTLSYLFF
v_call: TRBV6-2/TRBV6-3; clone_size: once; d_call: -; j_call: TRBJ2-7; cdr3_nt: TGTGCCAGCAGTTACTCTAGGGGGACCTACGAGCAGTACTTC; cdr3_aa: CASSYSRGTYEQYF
v_call: TRBV6-5; clone_size: -; d_call: TRBD1; j_call: TRBJ2-7; cdr3_nt: TGTGCCAGCAGCGGACGGGACAGGGGGAAATCCGAGCAGTACTTC; cdr3_aa: CASSGRDRGKSEQYF
v_call: TRBV28; clone_size: few; d_call: -; j_call: TRBJ2-5; cdr3_nt: TGTGCCAGCAGTTTACCCAACCTTTACGCCGGGGAGACCCAGTACTTC; cdr3_aa: CASSLPNLYAGETQYF
v_call: TRBV9; clone_size: -; d_call: -; j_call: TRBJ1-6; cdr3_nt: TGTGCCAGCAGCCTCGGGTCCAATTCACCCCTCCACTTT; cdr3_aa: CASSLGSNSPLHF
v_call: TRBV5-1; clone_size: once; d_call: -; j_call: TRBJ1-3; cdr3_nt: TGCGCCAGCAGCTTGGAGAGCCGAGGGACCATATATTTT; cdr3_aa: CASSLESRGTIYF
v_call: TRBV29-1; clone_size: -; d_call: -; j_call: TRBJ2-3; cdr3_nt: TGCAGCGTTGTAGTACAGGGAAATACGCAGTATTTT; cdr3_aa: CSVVVQGNTQYF
v_call: TRBV28; clone_size: -; d_call: TRBD1; j_call: TRBJ1-5; cdr3_nt: TGTGCCGGCCGGACGGGACAGAGCAATCAGCCCCAGCATTTT; cdr3_aa: CAGRTGQSNQPQHF
v_call: TRBV18; clone_size: -; d_call: -; j_call: TRBJ1-2; cdr3_nt: TGTGCCAGCTCACCTCAGGGAGGGGCCGCGGACTATGGCTACACCTTC; cdr3_aa: CASSPQGGAADYGYTF
v_call: TRBV2; clone_size: -; d_call: -; j_call: TRBJ2-1; cdr3_nt: TGTGCCAGCCAACTAGAGGAAAACAATGAGCAGTTCTTC; cdr3_aa: CASQLEENNEQFF
v_call: TRBV6-5; clone_size: -; d_call: -; j_call: TRBJ1-6; cdr3_nt: TGTGCCAGCTGCCCCAGGGGCCATAATTCACCCCTCCACTTT; cdr3_aa: CASCPRGHNSPLHF
v_call: TRBV10-3; clone_size: -; d_call: -; j_call: TRBJ2-1; cdr3_nt: TGTGCCATCACGGGACTGCCAGACAATGAGCAGTTCTTC; cdr3_aa: CAITGLPDNEQFF
v_call: TRBV12-3/TRBV12-4; clone_size: few; d_call: -; j_call: TRBJ2-5; cdr3_nt: TGTGCCAGCAGTTTTCGGGATGGAGAGACCCAGTACTTC; cdr3_aa: CASSFRDGETQYF
v_call: TRBV11-2; clone_size: -; d_call: TRBD1; j_call: TRBJ1-6; cdr3_nt: TGTGCCAGCAGCGCAGGGGGGTTTGGCTCACCCCTCCACTTT; cdr3_aa: CASSAGGFGSPLHF
v_call: TRBV7-2; clone_size: -; d_call: -; j_call: TRBJ1-1; cdr3_nt: TGTGCCAGCAGCCTCACAGGGTTCATGAACACTGAAGCTTTCTTT; cdr3_aa: CASSLTGFMNTEAFF
v_call: TRBV5-1; clone_size: -; d_call: -; j_call: TRBJ2-6; cdr3_nt: TGCGCCACCAGGGCTGGGAGCTCTGGGGCCAACGTCCTGACTTTC; cdr3_aa: CATRAGSSGANVLTF
v_call: TRBV7-8; clone_size: -; d_call: -; j_call: TRBJ2-5; cdr3_nt: TGTGCCAGCAGCTTATTAAGTTCCGGAGCCGGACAAGAGACCCAGTACTTC; cdr3_aa: CASSLLSSGAGQETQYF
v_call: TRBV2; clone_size: -; d_call: -; j_call: TRBJ1-5; cdr3_nt: TGTGCCAGCAGTGGAGATCGCGGGAATCAGCCCCAGCATTTT; cdr3_aa: CASSGDRGNQPQHF
v_call: TRBV10-3; clone_size: -; d_call: TRBD1; j_call: TRBJ2-1; cdr3_nt: TGTGCCATCAGCAAGGACAGGGGGTCCTACAATGAGCAGTTCTTC; cdr3_aa: CAISKDRGSYNEQFF
v_call: TRBV4-1; clone_size: -; d_call: -; j_call: TRBJ1-6; cdr3_nt: TGCGCCAGCAGCCCATATTTTTCCTCAAGGGGCAATTCACCCCTCCACTTT; cdr3_aa: CASSPYFSSRGNSPLHF
v_call: TRBV10-3; clone_size: -; d_call: TRBD1; j_call: TRBJ1-1; cdr3_nt: TGTGCCATCATGGGACAGGGCGGAGGATCGACTGAAGCTTTCTTT; cdr3_aa: CAIMGQGGGSTEAFF
v_call: TRBV6-5; clone_size: few; d_call: TRBD2; j_call: TRBJ2-6; cdr3_nt: TGTGCCAGCCGACTAGCGGGAGGAAGGGCCAACGTCCTGACTTTC; cdr3_aa: CASRLAGGRANVLTF
v_call: TRBV3-1/TRBV3-2; clone_size: once; d_call: -; j_call: TRBJ2-7; cdr3_nt: TGTGCCAGCAGCCAAGATCCAGGGCCTTACTACGAGCAGTACTTC; cdr3_aa: CASSQDPGPYYEQYF
v_call: TRBV19; clone_size: few; d_call: -; j_call: TRBJ1-1; cdr3_nt: TGTGCCAGTAGTATATTGACAGAGAACACTGAAGCTTTCTTT; cdr3_aa: CASSILTENTEAFF
v_call: TRBV4-3; clone_size: -; d_call: TRBD1; j_call: TRBJ1-2; cdr3_nt: TGCGCCAGCAGCCAAGGCAGGGGGTATAACTATGGCTACACCTTC; cdr3_aa: CASSQGRGYNYGYTF